The entry that follows covers one T cell receptor beta chain sequence. This sample was included in a study of shared clonotypes between healthy human individuals. Replicate sorted-subset PCRs were loaded with around 210 ng DNA, about 31,000 T cell genomes. Per the original data handling: Filtering of immunoSEQ junctional sequences could not match full-length read filtering. Sequencing was performed with immunoSEQ multiplex PCR; in TCRdb, only in-frame clones are kept and a portion is missing. Clone size and V and J calls were adopted from that table, with D and trimming inferred from the DNA. The table has approximately 2.5 million clones, roughly 93% seen once. All donors were Caucasian adults living in Nashville, Tennessee. Trimming cost V 2 bases and J 0 bases; bases outside gene matches: 10. CDR1 is SGHAT and CDR2 is FQNNGV in the germline V gene. This CDR3 spans 17 amino acids.

The sequenced sample consisted of naive CD4+ T cells from PBMCs. The sample's subset: CD45RA+ positively selected. V usage is TRBV11-2 and J usage is TRBJ2-7; 7 bases agree with TRBD2. The TCR originated in a man aged 18 to 29 in good health. Some clones in this sample may be carry-over from other donors' samples. As DNA, the CDR3 is TGTGCCAGCAGCTTACTTATTACCGGGACTATCTCCTACGAGCAGTACTTC. Translation gives CASSLLITGTISYEQYF. Variable domain in full (rest from reference TRBV11-2 and TRBJ2-7): EAGVAQSPRYKIIEKRQSVAFWCNPISGHATLYWYQQILGQGPKLLIQFQNNGVVDDSQLPKDRFSAERLKGVDSTLKIQPAKLEDSAVYLCASSLLITGTISYEQYFGPGTRLTVT.